This T cell receptor (beta chain) comes out of a study of blood T cell repertoires in COVID-19. At the level of the study: COVID-19 samples, acute and convalescent, were from the United States, Italy and Spain. PBMCs, B-cell-depleted T cells, or T cells were the source of the cDNA or gDNA that made up the material.

Source study methods: Reference gene primer amplification yielded estimated nucleated cell counts. Only in-frame clones appear in the TCRdb table, and some are missing; sequencing was by immunoSEQ multiplex PCR. V, J and clone size reflect that table, while D and trimming were determined from the DNA. The sample includes approximately 68,000 clones, approximately 79% seen only once; the top ten take 8.5% to 10%. CDR1 and CDR2 from the germline V gene are SNHLY and FYNNEI. The CDR3 totals 15 residues. Trimming cost V 3 bases and J 0 bases, with 8 bases left between them. This rearrangement joins TRBV2 to TRBJ1-4, with D possibly matching TRBD1 (6 bases). Specimen: peripheral blood. The origin of this receptor is a woman between 50 and 59 years old with acute or convalescent COVID-19. The CDR3 DNA sequence: TGTGCCAGCAGTGAGCAGGGGACAACTAATGAAAAACTGTTTTTT. This sequence encodes CASSEQGTTNEKLFF.